A selection of T cell receptor beta chains follows, all from one sample in a study of blood T cell repertoires in COVID-19. Profiling relied on immunoSEQ multiplex PCR, and the TCRdb table lists in-frame clones only, not all of them. This table has about 330,000 clones, about 87% appearing once. Sequencing used PBMCs or T cells enriched from blood (not recorded which). Receptors originate from a woman between 25 and 40 years old who had recovered from COVID-19. CDR3s include the opening cysteine and the closing phenylalanine or tryptophan. The D gene is left open where the match is weak. Size tells how often a clone was seen (once, few, many) or the class of an expanded clone, and some rows leave it out.

J: TRBJ2-2; length: 16; D: NA; size: NA; V: TRBV27; DNA: TGTGCCAGCAGTTTACGTACGGGGGGCGACACCGGGGAGCTGTTTTTT; CDR3: CASSLRTGGDTGELFF
J: TRBJ1-2; length: 14; D: NA; size: NA; V: TRBV28; DNA: TGTGCCAGCAGTTCTGGCAGGGTTTACTATGGCTACACCTTC; CDR3: CASSSGRVYYGYTF
J: TRBJ1-1; length: 12; D: NA; size: NA; V: TRBV5-1; DNA: TGCGCCAGCAGCCTTGGGAGGGGAGAGGCTTTCTTT; CDR3: CASSLGRGEAFF
J: TRBJ2-2; length: 16; D: TRBD2; size: NA; V: TRBV11-3; DNA: TGTGCCAGCAGCTCCTGGAGTAGCGGGGAGAGGGCGGAGCTGTTTTTT; CDR3: CASSSWSSGERAELFF
J: TRBJ1-5; length: 13; D: NA; size: NA; V: TRBV6-5; DNA: TGTGCCAGCGGGAGAAATAAGGATCAGCCCCAGCATTTT; CDR3: CASGRNKDQPQHF
J: TRBJ1-4; length: 13; D: NA; size: NA; V: TRBV4-1; DNA: TGCGCCAGCAGCCAACCCGGGGGAGAAAAACTGTTTTTT; CDR3: CASSQPGGEKLFF
J: TRBJ2-1; length: 14; D: TRBD2; size: NA; V: TRBV9; DNA: TGTGCCAGCAGCGACCGGGGGGTCTACAATGAGCAGTTCTTC; CDR3: CASSDRGVYNEQFF
J: TRBJ2-2; length: 14; D: NA; size: NA; V: TRBV5-6; DNA: TGTGCCAGCAGCTTTAACAGACACACCGGGGAGCTGTTTTTT; CDR3: CASSFNRHTGELFF
J: TRBJ2-2; length: 15; D: TRBD1; size: NA; V: TRBV5-6; DNA: TGTGCCAGCAGCGGGGGACAGGGGACGGCCGGGGAGCTGTTTTTT; CDR3: CASSGGQGTAGELFF
J: TRBJ2-2; length: 15; D: NA; size: NA; V: TRBV7-7; DNA: TGTGCTAGCAGCCCAAACAGGGCCCACACCGGGGAGCTGTTTTTT; CDR3: CASSPNRAHTGELFF
J: TRBJ2-1; length: 15; D: TRBD1; size: NA; V: TRBV11-3; DNA: TGTGCCAGCAGCTTAGGTCAGGGGGCGTCCGATGAGCAGTTCTTC; CDR3: CASSLGQGASDEQFF
J: TRBJ1-2; length: 14; D: NA; size: few; V: TRBV30; DNA: TGTGCCTGGACATCACGGACAGCTAACTATGGCTACACCTTC; CDR3: CAWTSRTANYGYTF
J: TRBJ1-5; length: 16; D: NA; size: NA; V: TRBV7-2; DNA: TGTGCCAGCAGCTCCACTCCCCCTTATAGCAATCAGCCCCAGCATTTT; CDR3: CASSSTPPYSNQPQHF
J: TRBJ2-3; length: 15; D: TRBD1; size: NA; V: TRBV6-5; DNA: TGTGCCAGCAGAGACTGGGGGCCAGGGGGAGATACGCAGTATTTT; CDR3: CASRDWGPGGDTQYF
J: TRBJ1-2; length: 15; D: NA; size: NA; V: TRBV27; DNA: TGTGCCAGCAGTGTTCAGGGTCACGGGCCCTATGGCTACACCTTC; CDR3: CASSVQGHGPYGYTF
J: TRBJ1-2; length: 17; D: TRBD1; size: NA; V: TRBV9; DNA: TGTGCCAGCAGCGTGGGACAGGGCCAGGCGAGGGTAAATGGCTACACCTTC; CDR3: CASSVGQGQARVNGYTF
J: TRBJ2-5; length: 13; D: TRBD1; size: NA; V: TRBV28; DNA: TGTGCCAGCACCTCCGGGGACAGGTGGACCCAGTACTTC; CDR3: CASTSGDRWTQYF
J: TRBJ1-2; length: 13; D: TRBD1; size: NA; V: TRBV11-1; DNA: TGTGCCAGCAGCCCAGACAGGGCTTATGGCTACACCTTC; CDR3: CASSPDRAYGYTF
J: TRBJ1-1; length: 17; D: NA; size: NA; V: TRBV4-1; DNA: TGCGCCAGCAGCCAAGGGGGGCTCACCGGCAAGGTTCCTGAAGCTTTCTTT; CDR3: CASSQGGLTGKVPEAFF
J: TRBJ2-1; length: 13; D: NA; size: NA; V: TRBV5-6; DNA: TGTGCCAGCAGCCGTGGGGGGAGCGATGAGCAGTTCTTC; CDR3: CASSRGGSDEQFF
J: TRBJ1-1; length: 15; D: NA; size: NA; V: TRBV21-1; DNA: TGTGCCAGCAGCAATGGTGGGACAGGGCTTTCTGAAGCTTTCTTT; CDR3: CASSNGGTGLSEAFF
J: TRBJ1-5; length: 12; D: NA; size: NA; V: TRBV28; DNA: TGTGCCAGTAAAGGTGTCAGGCAGCCCCAGCATTTT; CDR3: CASKGVRQPQHF
J: TRBJ1-5; length: 13; D: NA; size: few; V: TRBV5-1; DNA: TGCGCCAGCAGCTTGGACATGGATCAGCCCCAGCATTTT; CDR3: CASSLDMDQPQHF
J: TRBJ1-2; length: 12; D: TRBD1; size: NA; V: TRBV11-2; DNA: TGTGCCAGCAGCCAATCAGGGGGTGGCTACACCTTC; CDR3: CASSQSGGGYTF
J: TRBJ2-7; length: 14; D: NA; size: NA; V: TRBV11-2; DNA: TGTGCCAGCAGCTTATCATACAGATCCTACGAGCAGTACTTC; CDR3: CASSLSYRSYEQYF
J: TRBJ2-1; length: 16; D: NA; size: NA; V: TRBV25-1; DNA: TGTGCCAGCAGTCCTATGGGGGGGCCCTCCTACAATGAGCAGTTCTTC; CDR3: CASSPMGGPSYNEQFF
J: TRBJ1-1; length: 11; D: NA; size: NA; V: TRBV18; DNA: TGTGCCAGCTCCCCTGACACTGAAGCTTTCTTT; CDR3: CASSPDTEAFF
J: TRBJ2-7; length: 14; D: TRBD2; size: NA; V: TRBV9; DNA: TGTGCCAGCAGCCTTACGGGGGGATCCTACGAGCAGTACTTC; CDR3: CASSLTGGSYEQYF
J: TRBJ2-7; length: 14; D: NA; size: NA; V: TRBV27; DNA: TGTGCCAGCAGTGTGGGAGGGGGCTCCTACGAGCAGTACTTC; CDR3: CASSVGGGSYEQYF
J: TRBJ1-2; length: 15; D: NA; size: few; V: TRBV30; DNA: TGTGCCTGGACCCGACTCTTGACAGGCCACTATGGCTACACCTTC; CDR3: CAWTRLLTGHYGYTF
J: TRBJ1-1; length: 14; D: NA; size: NA; V: TRBV6-1; DNA: TGTGCCAGCAGTCCTCGCGGGGTTGGCACTGAAGCTTTCTTT; CDR3: CASSPRGVGTEAFF
J: TRBJ1-1; length: 14; D: NA; size: NA; V: TRBV6-5; DNA: TGTGCCAGCGCCGCTGGGCAGGGGATTGGTGAAGCTTTCTTT; CDR3: CASAAGQGIGEAFF
J: TRBJ1-4; length: 14; D: NA; size: NA; V: TRBV7-9; DNA: TGTGCCAGCAGCTTACGTACAACTAATGAAAAACTGTTTTTT; CDR3: CASSLRTTNEKLFF
J: TRBJ2-7; length: 17; D: TRBD1; size: NA; V: TRBV27; DNA: TGTGCCAGCAGTTTGGAGGGGACAGGGGCCCCAATCTACGAGCAGTACTTC; CDR3: CASSLEGTGAPIYEQYF
J: TRBJ1-1; length: 13; D: NA; size: NA; V: TRBV7-9; DNA: TGTGCCAGCAGCCTAGCTGCCGGCACTGAAGCTTTCTTT; CDR3: CASSLAAGTEAFF
J: TRBJ1-2; length: 16; D: NA; size: NA; V: TRBV6-2/TRBV6-3; DNA: TGTGCCAGCACCCCTCCTCTCGACAGGTCCTTCTATGGCTACACCTTC; CDR3: CASTPPLDRSFYGYTF
J: TRBJ1-1; length: 13; D: TRBD1; size: few; V: TRBV6-5; DNA: TGTGCCAGCATGGACAGGGGGCTAGGTGAAGCTTTCTTT; CDR3: CASMDRGLGEAFF
J: TRBJ1-5; length: 16; D: TRBD1; size: once; V: TRBV19; DNA: TGTGCCAGTACCCTTTTTTGGGGACAGGGGGCCCAGCCCCAGCATTTT; CDR3: CASTLFWGQGAQPQHF
J: TRBJ2-3; length: 16; D: TRBD1; size: NA; V: TRBV6-4; DNA: TGTGCCAGCAGCGTTGTAGGACAGGCCCTCACAGATACGCAGTATTTT; CDR3: CASSVVGQALTDTQYF
J: TRBJ1-1; length: 15; D: TRBD1; size: NA; V: TRBV7-9; DNA: TGTGCCAGCAGCCCTAGCGGACAGGGTAACACTGAAGCTTTCTTT; CDR3: CASSPSGQGNTEAFF
J: TRBJ1-2; length: 15; D: TRBD1; size: NA; V: TRBV2; DNA: TGTGCCAGCACTCTCCGGACAGGCGGAAACTATGGCTACACCTTC; CDR3: CASTLRTGGNYGYTF
J: TRBJ1-2; length: 11; D: NA; size: NA; V: TRBV25-1; DNA: TGTGCCAGCAGTGCCCTCTATGGCTACACCTTC; CDR3: CASSALYGYTF
J: TRBJ2-3; length: 13; D: NA; size: NA; V: TRBV15; DNA: TGTGCCACCAGCAGAGAGGGCTCGCGTACGCAGTATTTT; CDR3: CATSREGSRTQYF
J: TRBJ1-1; length: 15; D: TRBD1; size: NA; V: TRBV2; DNA: TGTGCCAGCACATTTCTAGGGGGCGATGGGACTGAAGCTTTCTTT; CDR3: CASTFLGGDGTEAFF
J: TRBJ2-7; length: 16; D: TRBD2; size: NA; V: TRBV7-8; DNA: TGTGCCAGCAGCCTCTTGGCGGGGGTAGCCTCCTACGAGCAGTACTTC; CDR3: CASSLLAGVASYEQYF
J: TRBJ2-4; length: 16; D: TRBD2; size: NA; V: TRBV7-2; DNA: TGTGCCAGCAGCCTATTAGCGGGGGGGCAGGGGAACATTCAGTACTTC; CDR3: CASSLLAGGQGNIQYF
J: TRBJ2-7; length: 15; D: TRBD2; size: NA; V: TRBV4-1; DNA: TGCGCCAGCAGCCAAGATAAAAGCGGGGGCTACGAGCAGTACTTC; CDR3: CASSQDKSGGYEQYF
J: TRBJ2-1; length: 15; D: TRBD1; size: once; V: TRBV7-9; DNA: TGTGCCAGCAGATTGGCCGGGACAGGGGATAATGAGCAGTTCTTC; CDR3: CASRLAGTGDNEQFF
J: TRBJ2-1; length: 13; D: NA; size: NA; V: TRBV4-3; DNA: TGCGCCAGCAGCCATTTCCTCACAGATGAGCAGTTCTTC; CDR3: CASSHFLTDEQFF
J: TRBJ2-3; length: 17; D: NA; size: NA; V: TRBV3-1/TRBV3-2; DNA: TGTGCCAGCAGCCCCCCCCCGGGGGGCCCAGGGACAGATACGCAGTATTTT; CDR3: CASSPPPGGPGTDTQYF
J: TRBJ1-2; length: 13; D: NA; size: NA; V: TRBV18; DNA: TGTGCCAGCTCACCACCACATGGGGCTGGCTACACCTTC; CDR3: CASSPPHGAGYTF
J: TRBJ1-4; length: 15; D: NA; size: NA; V: TRBV9; DNA: TGTGCCAGCAGCGTAGGAATCGGGGTGGACGAAAAACTGTTTTTT; CDR3: CASSVGIGVDEKLFF
J: TRBJ2-7; length: 15; D: TRBD1; size: NA; V: TRBV6-1; DNA: TGTGCCAGCAGTGAAGCGGACAGGGTTTCCTACGAGCAGTACTTC; CDR3: CASSEADRVSYEQYF